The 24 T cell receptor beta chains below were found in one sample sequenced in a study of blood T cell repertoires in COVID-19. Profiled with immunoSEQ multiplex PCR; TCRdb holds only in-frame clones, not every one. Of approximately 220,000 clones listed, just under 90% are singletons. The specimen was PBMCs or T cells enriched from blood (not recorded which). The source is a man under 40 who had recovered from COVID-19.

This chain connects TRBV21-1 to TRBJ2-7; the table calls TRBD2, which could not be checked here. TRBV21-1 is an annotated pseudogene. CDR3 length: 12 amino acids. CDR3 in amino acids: CAAHRLSYEQYF. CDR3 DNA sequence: TGTGCCGCCCATCGGTTATCCTACGAGCAGTACTTC.

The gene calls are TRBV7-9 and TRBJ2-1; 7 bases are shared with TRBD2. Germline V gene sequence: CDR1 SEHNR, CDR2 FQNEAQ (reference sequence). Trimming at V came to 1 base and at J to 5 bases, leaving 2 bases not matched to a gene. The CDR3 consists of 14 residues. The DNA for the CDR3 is TGTGCCAGCAGCTTAGGGGACTACGACAATGAGCAGTTCTTC. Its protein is CASSLGDYDNEQFF.

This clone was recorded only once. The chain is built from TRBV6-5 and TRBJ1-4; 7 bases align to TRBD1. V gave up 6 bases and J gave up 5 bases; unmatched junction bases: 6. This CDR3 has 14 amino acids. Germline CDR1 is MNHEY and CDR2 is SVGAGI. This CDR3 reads CASSGQEFNEKLFF. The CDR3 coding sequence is TGTGCCAGCAGCGGACAGGAGTTCAATGAAAAACTGTTTTTT.

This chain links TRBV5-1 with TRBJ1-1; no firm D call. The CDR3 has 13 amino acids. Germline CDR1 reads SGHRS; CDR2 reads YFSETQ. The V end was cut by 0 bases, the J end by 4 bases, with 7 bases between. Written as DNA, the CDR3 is TGCGCCAGCAGCTTGGATCTAACCACTGAAGCTTTCTTT. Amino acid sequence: CASSLDLTTEAFF.

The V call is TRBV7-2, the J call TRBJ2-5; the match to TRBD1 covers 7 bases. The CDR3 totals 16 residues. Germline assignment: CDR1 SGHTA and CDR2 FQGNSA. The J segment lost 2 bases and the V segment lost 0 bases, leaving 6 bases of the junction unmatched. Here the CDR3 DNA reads TGTGCCAGCAGCTTAGCGCACAGGGGCAAGCAAGAGACCCAGTACTTC. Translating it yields CASSLAHRGKQETQYF.

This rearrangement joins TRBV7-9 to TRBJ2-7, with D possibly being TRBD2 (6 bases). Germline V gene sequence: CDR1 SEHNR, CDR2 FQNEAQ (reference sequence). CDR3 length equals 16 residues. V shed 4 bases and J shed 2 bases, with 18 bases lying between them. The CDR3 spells CASSSASGGGTYEQYF. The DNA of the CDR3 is TGTGCCAGCAGCTCAGCTTCTGGGGGAGGCACCTACGAGCAGTACTTC.

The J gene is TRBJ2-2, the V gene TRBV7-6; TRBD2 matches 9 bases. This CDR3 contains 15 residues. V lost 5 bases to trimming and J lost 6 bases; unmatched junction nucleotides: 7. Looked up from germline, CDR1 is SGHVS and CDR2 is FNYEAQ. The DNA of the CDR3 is TGTGCCAGCAGCATGAGACTAGCGGAGGCCGGGGAGCTGTTTTTT. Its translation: CASSMRLAEAGELFF.

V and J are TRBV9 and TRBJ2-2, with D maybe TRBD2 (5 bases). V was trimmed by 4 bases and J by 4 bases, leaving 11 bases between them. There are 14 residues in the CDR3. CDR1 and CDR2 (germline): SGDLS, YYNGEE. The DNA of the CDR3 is TGTGCCAGCAGCTCCCGAGGGCGCACCGGGGAGCTGTTTTTT. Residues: CASSSRGRTGELFF.

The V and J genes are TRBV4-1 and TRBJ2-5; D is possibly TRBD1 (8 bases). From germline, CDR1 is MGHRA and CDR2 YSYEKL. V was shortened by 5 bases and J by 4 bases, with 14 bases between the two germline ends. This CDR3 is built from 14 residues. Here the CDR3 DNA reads TGCGCCAGCAGCGGACAGGGAGGGGGAGAGACCCAGTACTTC. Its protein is CASSGQGGGETQYF.

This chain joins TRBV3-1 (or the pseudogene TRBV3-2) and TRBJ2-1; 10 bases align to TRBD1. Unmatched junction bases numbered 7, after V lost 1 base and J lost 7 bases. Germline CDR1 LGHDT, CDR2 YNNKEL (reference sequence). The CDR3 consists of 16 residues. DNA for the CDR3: TGTGCCAGCAGCCAAGCTTCGGACAGGGGGTTTAATGAGCAGTTCTTC. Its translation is CASSQASDRGFNEQFF.

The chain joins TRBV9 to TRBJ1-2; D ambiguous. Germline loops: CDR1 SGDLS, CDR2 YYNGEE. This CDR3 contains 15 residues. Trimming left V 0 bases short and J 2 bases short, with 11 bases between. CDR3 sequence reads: CASSVVKERNYGYTF. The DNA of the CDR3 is TGTGCCAGCAGCGTAGTTAAAGAACGGAACTATGGCTACACCTTC. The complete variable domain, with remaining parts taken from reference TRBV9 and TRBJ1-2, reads DSGVTQTPKHLITATGQRVTLRCSPRSGDLSVYWYQQSLDQGLQFLIQYYNGEERAKGNILERFSAQQFPDLHSELNLSSLELGDSALYFCASSVVKERNYGYTFGSGTRLTVV.

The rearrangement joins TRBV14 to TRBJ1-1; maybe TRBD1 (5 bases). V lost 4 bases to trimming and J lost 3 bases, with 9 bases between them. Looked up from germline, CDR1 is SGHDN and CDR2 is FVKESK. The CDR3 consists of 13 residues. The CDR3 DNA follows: TGTGCCAGCAGCCCCAGGGTGGACACTGAAGCTTTCTTT. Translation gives CASSPRVDTEAFF. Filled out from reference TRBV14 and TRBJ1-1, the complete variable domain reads EAGVTQFPSHSVIEKGQTVTLRCDPISGHDNLYWYRRVMGKEIKFLLHFVKESKQDESGMPNNRFLAERTGGTYSTLKVQPAELEDSGVYFCASSPRVDTEAFFGQGTRLTVV.

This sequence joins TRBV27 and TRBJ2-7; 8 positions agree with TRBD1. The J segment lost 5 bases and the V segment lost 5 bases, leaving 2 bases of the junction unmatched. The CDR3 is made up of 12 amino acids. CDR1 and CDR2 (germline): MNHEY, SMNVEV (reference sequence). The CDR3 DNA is TGTGCCAGCAGTAAGACAGGGGACGAGCAGTACTTC. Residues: CASSKTGDEQYF.

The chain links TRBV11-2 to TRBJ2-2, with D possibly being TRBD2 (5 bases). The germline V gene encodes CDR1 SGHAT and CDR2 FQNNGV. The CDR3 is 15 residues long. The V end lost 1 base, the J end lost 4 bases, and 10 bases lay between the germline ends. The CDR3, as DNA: TGTGCCAGCAGCTTAGTTTTAGCGCGCACCGGGGAGCTGTTTTTT. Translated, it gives CASSLVLARTGELFF.

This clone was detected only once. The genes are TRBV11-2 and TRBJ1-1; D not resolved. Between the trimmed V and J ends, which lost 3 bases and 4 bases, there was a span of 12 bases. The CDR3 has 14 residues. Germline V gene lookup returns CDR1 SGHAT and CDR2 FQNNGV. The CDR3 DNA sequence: TGTGCCAGCAGCTTCTCGGGAGATGGCACTGAAGCTTTCTTT. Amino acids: CASSFSGDGTEAFF. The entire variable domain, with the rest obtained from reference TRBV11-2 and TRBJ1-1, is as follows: EAGVAQSPRYKIIEKRQSVAFWCNPISGHATLYWYQQILGQGPKLLIQFQNNGVVDDSQLPKDRFSAERLKGVDSTLKIQPAKLEDSAVYLCASSFSGDGTEAFFGQGTRLTVV.

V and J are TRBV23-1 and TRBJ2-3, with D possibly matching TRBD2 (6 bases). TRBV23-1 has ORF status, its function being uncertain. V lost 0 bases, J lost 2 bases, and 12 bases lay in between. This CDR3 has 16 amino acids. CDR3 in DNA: TGCGCCAGCAGTCAATCGCGCGGGACTTACACAGATACGCAGTATTTT. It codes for CASSQSRGTYTDTQYF.

This chain's CDR3 is CASRHLAGGLNIQYF. For the CDR3, the DNA is TGTGCCAGCAGGCATCTAGCGGGAGGTTTGAACATTCAGTACTTC. The V call is TRBV11-2, the J call TRBJ2-4, with 11 bases fitting TRBD2. Trimming at V came to 6 bases and at J to 7 bases, leaving 8 bases not matched to a gene. This CDR3 has 15 residues. The germline V gene encodes CDR1 SGHAT and CDR2 FQNNGV.

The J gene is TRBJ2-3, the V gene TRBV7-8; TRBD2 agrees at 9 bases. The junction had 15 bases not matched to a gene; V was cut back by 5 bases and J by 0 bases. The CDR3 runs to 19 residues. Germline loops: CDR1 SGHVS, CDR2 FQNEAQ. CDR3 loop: CASSTRLAGVGFSTDTQYF. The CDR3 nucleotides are TGTGCCAGCAGCACACGATTAGCGGGAGTGGGATTTAGCACAGATACGCAGTATTTT.

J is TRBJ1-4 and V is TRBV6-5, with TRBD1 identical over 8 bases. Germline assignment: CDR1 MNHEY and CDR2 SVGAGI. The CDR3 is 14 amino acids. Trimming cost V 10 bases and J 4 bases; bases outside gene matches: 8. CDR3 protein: CANKTTGGNEKLFF. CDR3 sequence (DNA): TGTGCCAACAAGACTACAGGGGGTAATGAAAAACTGTTTTTT.

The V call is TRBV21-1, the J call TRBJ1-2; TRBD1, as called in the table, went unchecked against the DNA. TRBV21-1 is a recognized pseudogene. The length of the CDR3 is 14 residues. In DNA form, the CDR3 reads TGTGCCAGCAGCAAGCTGACAGGGGACTATGGCTACACCTTC. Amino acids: CASSKLTGDYGYTF.

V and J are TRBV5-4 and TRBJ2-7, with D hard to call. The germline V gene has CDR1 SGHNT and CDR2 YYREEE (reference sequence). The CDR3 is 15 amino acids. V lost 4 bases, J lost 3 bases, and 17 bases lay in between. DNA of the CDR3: TGTGCCAGCAGCCGAGTCGGCGGAGTCCTCTACGAGCAGTACTTC. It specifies CASSRVGGVLYEQYF.

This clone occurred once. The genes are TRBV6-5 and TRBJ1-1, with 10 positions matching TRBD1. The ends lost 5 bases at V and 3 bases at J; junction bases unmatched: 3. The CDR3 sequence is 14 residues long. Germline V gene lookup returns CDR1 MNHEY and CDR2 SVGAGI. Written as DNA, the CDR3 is TGTGCCAGCAGTCGGACAGGGGGGGACACTGAAGCTTTCTTT. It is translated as CASSRTGGDTEAFF.

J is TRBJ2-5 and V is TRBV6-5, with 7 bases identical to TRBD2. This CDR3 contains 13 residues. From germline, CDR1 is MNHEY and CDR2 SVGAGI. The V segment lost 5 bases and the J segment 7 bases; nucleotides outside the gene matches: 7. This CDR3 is CASSTGLEGTQYF. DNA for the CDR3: TGTGCCAGCAGTACCGGACTAGAGGGGACCCAGTACTTC.

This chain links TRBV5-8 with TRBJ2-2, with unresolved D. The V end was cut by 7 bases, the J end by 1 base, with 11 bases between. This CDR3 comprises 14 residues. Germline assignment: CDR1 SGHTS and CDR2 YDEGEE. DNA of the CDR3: TGTGCCAGCGCAACGACTGAGAACACCGGGGAGCTGTTTTTT. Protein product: CASATTENTGELFF.